The clone carrying this TCR beta chain was seen many times. MiXCR, applied by TCRdb to the 5' RACE reads, yields one record per CDR3 protein. The sample shows fewer than 70,000 distinct CDR3 sequences, roughly 14% of them seen only once. The entry originates in a study of T cells of healthy individuals. V was clipped by 6 bases and J by 4 bases, with 15 bases between them. The CDR3 totals 13 residues. Germline CDR1 and CDR2: DFQATT and SNEGSKA (reference sequence). The chain joins TRBV20-1 to TRBJ1-1, with D unclear. This sequence was found in a human donor in good health. DNA for the CDR3: TGCAGTGCCGAAATGGGGTCATCCACTGAAGCTTTCTTT. It codes for CSAEMGSSTEAFF.